One sample yielded the 18 T cell receptor gamma chains listed below, sequenced in a study of Vδ1+ human thymocytes. Study results and limitations: In the thymus, TRG and TRD repertoires looked highly polyclonal with Gaussian CDR3 lengths.

No antigens are known for them. Extracted RNA was reverse transcribed into cDNA. Multiplex PCR used pooled V-gene forward primers and a constant-region reverse primer to amplify CDR3s. TCRdb re-called the multiplex PCR reads using CATT. The sample carries more than 25,000 gamma-chain clones, about a fifth recorded once. Sequencing used Vdelta1+ gamma-delta thymocytes from the thymus. Subset of the sample: FACS-sorted CD3+ TCRalphabeta- TCRVdelta1+ TCRVdelta2- thymocytes. The receptors stem from a boy less than two years old who had congenital heart surgery.

This clone has a handful of counts. The V gene is TRGV4, the J gene TRGJP2. CDR1 and CDR2 (germline): EGSTGY, YDSYTSSV. The CDR3 runs to 14 residues. J lost 4 bases, V lost 3 bases, and 5 bases had no gene match. The CDR3 loop is CATWDRVSDWIKTF. CDR3 DNA sequence: TGTGCCACCTGGGATAGGGTTAGTGATTGGATCAAGACGTTT.

This clone was detected a few times. A much more abundant neighbour one base away suggests this may be a read error. The identical CDR3 is also encoded by other nucleotide sequences in the sample. The rearrangement links TRGV9 to TRGJ1 or TRGJ2. Losses at the gene ends were 3 bases for V and 4 bases for J; bases not matched to a gene: 3. This CDR3 region has 12 residues. CDR1 and CDR2 from the germline V gene are GITISATS and ISYDGTV (reference sequence). The CDR3 is CALWELYYKKLF. CDR3 in DNA: TGTGCCTTGTGGGAGTTGTATTATAAGAAACTCTTT.

This sequence joins TRGV4 and TRGJ1 or TRGJ2. Germline lookup yields CDR1 EGSTGY and CDR2 YDSYTSSV. V was pared by 0 bases and J by 3 bases, with 8 bases of the junction left unmatched. The CDR3 has 15 amino acids. In DNA, the CDR3 is TGTGCCACCTGGGATGGGGGGGATCTTTATTATAAGAAACTCTTT. This translates into CATWDGGDLYYKKLF.

Concerning this clone: Other DNA sequences in the sample encode the same CDR3. The rearrangement links TRGV2 to TRGJP2. Trimming cost V 0 bases and J 0 bases; bases outside gene matches: 1. Germline V gene data show CDR1 as EGSNGY and CDR2 as YDSYNSKV. This CDR3 spans 15 amino acids. DNA for the CDR3: TGTGCCACCTGGGACGGGGATAGTAGTGATTGGATCAAGACGTTT. As protein: CATWDGDSSDWIKTF.

This clone was seen only a few times. The chain employs TRGV3 and TRGJ1 or TRGJ2. V trimming: 0 bases; J trimming: 0 bases; junction bases outside the gene matches: 26. This CDR3 is built from 22 residues. Germline V gene lookup returns CDR1 VTNTFY and CDR2 YDVSTARD (reference sequence). The CDR3 sequence is CATWDRPKVEFNVRRNYYKKLF. The CDR3 coding sequence is TGTGCCACCTGGGACAGGCCGAAAGTAGAGTTCAATGTGAGGCGGAATTATTATAAGAAACTCTTT.

This clone is medium-sized (0.01 to 0.1%) by share. The gene calls are TRGV9 and TRGJ1 or TRGJ2. Germline CDR1 and CDR2: GITISATS and ISYDGTV (reference sequence). V gave up 6 bases and J gave up 3 bases; unmatched junction bases: 2. The CDR3 totals 11 residues. CDR3 sequence reads: CALWFYYKKLF. The CDR3 region has the DNA TGTGCCTTGTGGTTTTATTATAAGAAACTCTTT.

This chain joins TRGV4 and TRGJ1 or TRGJ2. The germline V gene has CDR1 EGSTGY and CDR2 YDSYTSSV. CDR3 length: 14 residues. V trimming: 3 bases; J trimming: 2 bases; junction bases outside the gene matches: 7. CDR3 in amino acids: CATWDTGYYYKKLF. The DNA for the CDR3 is TGTGCCACCTGGGATACTGGCTATTATTATAAGAAACTCTTT.

V and J are TRGV9 and TRGJ1 or TRGJ2. Trimming removed 1 base from V and 3 bases from J; junction bases left unmatched: 12. This CDR3 region has 16 residues. Germline values: CDR1 GITISATS, CDR2 ISYDGTV (reference sequence). The DNA of the CDR3 is TGTGCCTTGTGGGAGGTATCCCCGCTCTTTTATTATAAGAAACTCTTT. Translating it yields CALWEVSPLFYYKKLF.

On this clone: The junction does not match germline at one end; this may be a read error. The J gene is TRGJP, the V gene TRGV9. This CDR3 contains 17 residues. The germline V gene encodes CDR1 GITISATS and CDR2 ISYDGTV (reference sequence). CDR3 sequence (DNA): TGTGCCTTGTGGGAGTCATGGCAGGAGTTGGGCAAAAAAATCAAGGTATTT. This sequence encodes CALWESWQELGKKIKVF.

The chain is built from TRGV4 and TRGJ1 or TRGJ2. The J segment lost 6 bases and the V segment lost 6 bases, leaving 11 bases of the junction unmatched. The V gene's germline CDR1 is EGSTGY and CDR2 YDSYTSSV. The CDR3 runs to 13 residues. The CDR3 sequence is CATWWFLGYKKLF. The CDR3 DNA is TGTGCCACCTGGTGGTTTCTGGGTTATAAGAAACTCTTT.

This clone was seen more than once but under ten times. Other nucleotide sequences in the sample specify the same CDR3. J is TRGJ1 or TRGJ2 and V is TRGV9. The trim removed 1 base at V and 12 bases at J, leaving 3 bases unmatched. The length of the CDR3 is 10 residues. Germline V gene data show CDR1 as GITISATS and CDR2 as ISYDGTV (reference sequence). The CDR3 coding sequence is TGTGCCTTGTGGGAGGTATGGAAACTCTTT. Amino acid sequence: CALWEVWKLF.

The genes are TRGV9 and TRGJ1 or TRGJ2. V was clipped by 6 bases and J by 11 bases; unmatched bases: 7. Germline assignment: CDR1 GITISATS and CDR2 ISYDGTV (reference sequence). This CDR3 region has 10 residues. CDR3 nucleotides: TGTGCCTTGTGGCTAGGTGAGAAACTCTTT. Protein: CALWLGEKLF.

This clone is classed as medium-sized. The sample carries other DNA sequences with the same CDR3. The J gene is TRGJ1 or TRGJ2, the V gene TRGV4. Germline CDR1 EGSTGY, CDR2 YDSYTSSV. There are 13 residues in the CDR3. Trimming at V came to 0 bases and at J to 5 bases, leaving 4 bases not matched to a gene. CDR3: CATWDGPDYKKLF. The CDR3 region has the DNA TGTGCCACCTGGGATGGGCCGGATTATAAGAAACTCTTT.

Only a few counts were recorded for this clone. The V call is TRGV3, the J call TRGJ1 or TRGJ2. V shed 3 bases, J shed 9 bases, and the junction held 8 bases outside the gene matches. The V gene's germline CDR1 is VTNTFY and CDR2 YDVSTARD (reference sequence). The CDR3 extends over 12 amino acids. CDR3 in amino acids: CATWDGPRKKLF. Here the CDR3 DNA reads TGTGCCACCTGGGACGGGCCACGTAAGAAACTCTTT.

The V and J genes are TRGV9 and TRGJ1 or TRGJ2. This CDR3 has 13 residues. With V trimmed by 2 bases and J by 7 bases, 8 bases remained unmatched. Germline CDR1 and CDR2: GITISATS and ISYDGTV (reference sequence). CDR3 loop: CALWEGGRYKKLF. DNA of the CDR3: TGTGCCTTGTGGGAGGGTGGAAGGTATAAGAAACTCTTT.

Remarks on this clone: This sample includes further DNA sequences coding for the same CDR3. The genes are TRGV3 and TRGJ1 or TRGJ2. V trimming: 0 bases; J trimming: 7 bases; junction bases outside the gene matches: 6. CDR1 is VTNTFY and CDR2 is YDVSTARD in the germline V gene (reference sequence). This CDR3 contains 13 residues. The CDR3 sequence: CATWDRQRYKKLF. As DNA, the CDR3 is TGTGCCACCTGGGACAGGCAGCGATATAAGAAACTCTTT.

There are a few counts of this clone. The chain links TRGV9 to TRGJ1 or TRGJ2. The germline V gene encodes CDR1 GITISATS and CDR2 ISYDGTV (reference sequence). V trimming: 0 bases; J trimming: 0 bases; junction bases outside the gene matches: 5. The CDR3 consists of 15 residues. The CDR3: CALWEVPENYYKKLF. CDR3 DNA sequence: TGTGCCTTGTGGGAGGTGCCCGAGAATTATTATAAGAAACTCTTT.

The chain employs TRGV5 and TRGJP2. CDR3 length: 15 amino acids. Germline-derived CDR1 and CDR2 are VINAFY and YDVSNSKD. V lost 3 bases and J lost 6; bases outside the gene matches: 10. This CDR3 reads CATWDHVGGDWIKTF. Written as DNA, the CDR3 is TGTGCCACCTGGGACCACGTGGGCGGTGATTGGATCAAGACGTTT.